The present T cell receptor beta chain was sequenced within a study of T cells in localized non-small cell lung cancer (dated by TCRdb to 2018 to 2021). Looking at the study overall: The study analyzed T cell repertoires of 200 to 250 early-stage NSCLC patients, comparing tumors and uninvolved tumor-adjacent lungs. The cohort consisted of roughly 240 treatment-naive NSCLC patients whose localized lung tumors had been resected. Of the NSCLC patients, approximately 130 were male and roughly 110 were female, and the mean age was approximately 66 years.

TCR beta CDR3 regions were sequenced from DNA using the immunoSEQ Assay. As for the original processing: To compute T cell density, TCR beta template counts were normalized to usable DNA, which was estimated by amplifying housekeeping genes. The preseqR package was used to estimate richness by extrapolating to 400,000 templates for PBMC samples and to 120,000 templates for tissue samples. Clonality was defined as one minus Pielou's evenness. Tissue-enriched TCRs were identified through differential abundance testing performed on productive amino-acid clonotypes, with a minimum total count of 5 and an alpha of 0.1. The Jaccard Index and the Morisita Overlap Index were used to measure how much the repertoires overlapped between compartments. GLIPH grouped TCR beta CDR3s together with public tetramer-defined viral CDR3s, and a viral motif had to include at least three viral sequences and also show V-gene enrichment. Held by TCRdb, this immuneACCESS table contains in-frame sequences only and omits some clones. Under half of the omission traces to an unresolved V gene where checked; the cause of the rest is unknown. Clone size and V and J calls were adopted from that table, with D and trimming inferred from the DNA. The sample records roughly 64,000 clones, more than 80% of which are singletons. The biggest ten clones account for roughly 4.5% of the sample.

At diagnosis, tumor, uninvolved tumor-adjacent lung and peripheral blood were collected and then preserved as a mix of FFPE and fresh-frozen material. For TCR repertoire profiling, blood samples were analyzed as peripheral blood mononuclear cells. The CDR3 contains 14 residues, cysteine and phenylalanine counted. Just the 42-base CDR3 DNA is kept, in frame starting at base 1. CDR1 and CDR2 were assigned from the germline V gene as SQVTM and ANQGSEA. V is pared back by 3 bases and J by 1 base, with 12 bases lying between the germline termini. On the study overall, not on this receptor specifically: A median of approximately 62 of the top 100 tumor clones turned up in the paired uninvolved adjacent lung, and some 27 of those clones also ranked among the top 100 of that same adjacent lung. Because multi-region sequencing of the tumors was not done, intratumor heterogeneity could not be ruled out. The highest T cell clonality was observed in uninvolved tumor-adjacent lung, where clonality exceeded that of tumor, suggesting that antigenic responses were more focused in uninvolved tumor-adjacent lung. Longer overall survival was associated with higher T cell density in blood, whereas shorter survival was associated with higher clonality in adjacent lung. Because the study design was exploratory, TCR variables were selected using unadjusted p-values without false-discovery rate correction.

Concerning this clone: Its antigen is not yet known. There are no base qualities to consult, and no much larger clone falls within one base.

This clonotype originated in a man aged 40 to 70 with stage II lung adenocarcinoma. The rearrangement combines TRBV29-1 with TRBJ1-2, and possibly TRBD1, on 6 matching bases. Sequences were derived from PBMCs, sampled before any cancer treatment. In nucleotides, the sequence is TGCAGCGTTGATGGGGGCGCCGTTAACTATGGCTACACCTTC. The translation is CSVDGGAVNYGYTF. The reference TRBV29-1 and TRBJ1-2 proteins fill in what lies around the CDR3, so the full variable domain reads SAVISQKPSRDICQRGTSLTIQCQVDSQVTMMFWYRQQPGQSLTLIATANQGSEATYESGFVIDKFPISRPNLTFSTLTVSNMSPEDSSIYLCSVDGGAVNYGYTFGSGTRLTVV.